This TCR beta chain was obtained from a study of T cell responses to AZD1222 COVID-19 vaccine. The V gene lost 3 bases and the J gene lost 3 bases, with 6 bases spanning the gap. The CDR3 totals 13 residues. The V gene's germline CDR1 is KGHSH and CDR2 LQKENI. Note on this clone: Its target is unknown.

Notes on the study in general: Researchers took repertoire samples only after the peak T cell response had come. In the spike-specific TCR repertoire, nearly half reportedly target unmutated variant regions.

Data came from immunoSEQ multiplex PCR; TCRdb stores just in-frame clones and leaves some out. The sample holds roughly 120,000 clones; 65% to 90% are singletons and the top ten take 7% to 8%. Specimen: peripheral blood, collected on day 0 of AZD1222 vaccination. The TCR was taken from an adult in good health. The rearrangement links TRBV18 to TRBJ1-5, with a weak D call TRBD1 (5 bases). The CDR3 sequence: CASSPGPNQPQHF. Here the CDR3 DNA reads TGTGCCAGCTCACCGGGACCCAATCAGCCCCAGCATTTT.